This T cell receptor beta chain was recovered during a study of blood T cell repertoires in COVID-19. Across the study: Acute and convalescent COVID-19 specimens originated in the United States, Italy and Spain. T cells, B-cell-depleted T cells, or PBMCs supplied cDNA or gDNA.

Seattle patient enrollment occurred during active infection, with longitudinal follow-up thereafter. Sequencing used immunoSEQ multiplex PCR; TCRdb keeps in-frame clones, though not all of them. There are fewer than 350,000 clones in the sample; 88% occur only once, and 1.5% to 2% lies in the top ten. V was clipped by 0 bases and J by 8 bases, with 8 bases between them. This CDR3 comprises 12 residues. Germline lookup yields CDR1 GTSNPN and CDR2 SVGIG (reference sequence). Sequences were obtained from peripheral blood. This chain uses TRBV30 with TRBJ1-5; D gene unclear. The source is a woman in her twenties or thirties with COVID-19, enrolled during active disease. The CDR3 sequence is CAWSVEFEPQHF. CDR3 sequence (DNA): TGTGCCTGGAGTGTGGAGTTTGAGCCCCAGCATTTT. Complete variable domain (other parts from reference TRBV30 and TRBJ1-5): SQTIHQWPATLVQPVGSPLSLECTVEGTSNPNLYWYRQAAGRGLQLLFYSVGIGQISSEVPQNLSASRPQDRQFILSSKKLLLSDSGFYLCAWSVEFEPQHFGDGTRLSIL.